This TCR beta chain is from a study of identical twins. Study observations and caveats: The study drew conclusions from cross-sectional statistical analysis, not from following the same donors.

A universal primer binding site was introduced by template switching. The final cDNA contained unique molecular identifiers. One entry per CDR3 protein results from TCRdb running MiXCR on the 5' RACE reads. This sample has approximately 700,000 distinct CDR3 sequences, with roughly 6% found just once. About this clonotype: Its antigen is as yet unknown.

Deletions cut 4 bases from V and 8 bases from J, with 18 bases between. The CDR3 consists of 15 residues. Germline V lookup: CDR1 SGHNT, CDR2 YENEEA. The chain employs TRBV11-3 and TRBJ2-1; D might be TRBD1 (6 bases). The receptor's source is a man aged 18 to 30 in good health. The sequenced material came from naive T cells sorted from blood. The DNA for the CDR3 is TGTGCCAGCAGCTCATACAGGGCCGGGGTGGATGAGCAGTTCTTC. Protein: CASSSYRAGVDEQFF. Together with reference TRBV11-3 and TRBJ2-1, the CDR3 gives the full variable domain: EAGVVQSPRYKIIEKKQPVAFWCNPISGHNTLYWYLQNLGQGPELLIRYENEEAVDDSQLPKDRFSAERLKGVDSTLKIQPAELGDSAVYLCASSSYRAGVDEQFFGPGTRLTVL.